This T cell receptor beta chain was recovered during a study of Graves' ophthalmopathy and Graves' hyperthyroidism. Overall study: Hyperthyroidism was considered stable when no ophthalmopathy appeared within 18 months of follow-up.

This clonotype has a count of ten or more. The antigen remains unidentified. Study conclusions and caveats: In blood, most expanded thyroid clonotypes above 0.001 frequency were also detected.

Trimming took off 5 bases at V and 5 bases at J, with 12 bases between the two ends. The CDR3 has 13 residues. Per the germline V gene, CDR1 is SGHTA and CDR2 is FQGNSA. Hyperthyroidism patients were newly diagnosed, ill under 2 months, and aged 18 to 65 years. If patients had other autoimmune diseases, uncontrolled infections, pregnancy or lactation, they were excluded. RNA transcripts were the template, and TCR beta CDR3 regions were amplified from them. RT-PCR in the first round used HTBI primers; a second-round multiplex PCR followed. Via MiXCR, TCRdb re-called the multiplex PCR reads, giving one row per CDR3 protein. The table has over a million distinct CDR3 sequences, 36% seen once.

The chain links TRBV7-2 to TRBJ2-5; D is unclear. The TCR was taken from an adult man with Graves' hyperthyroidism. The sequenced sample consisted of peripheral blood or thyroid tissue (not recorded which). CDR3 coding DNA: TGTGCCAGCAGCCCCTTCTCTTCGGAGACCCAGTACTTC. Its translation is CASSPFSSETQYF. Full variable domain (remainder filled in from reference TRBV7-2 and TRBJ2-5): GAGVSQSPSNKVTEKGKDVELRCDPISGHTALYWYRQSLGQGLEFLIYFQGNSAPDKSGLPSDRFSAERTGGSVSTLTIQRTQQEDSAVYLCASSPFSSETQYFGPGTRLLVL.